This T cell receptor (beta chain) was retrieved from a study of T-cell reconstitution after alpha-beta-depleted transplantation in children. Study conclusions and caveats: Diversity and T-cell counts at one year after transplant derived mostly from new T cells. Alpha-beta T cells about two months after transplant reportedly derived from several hundred expanded graft clones. Some patients' high day-60 TCRbeta diversity was attributed to recipient cells surviving conditioning.

The CDR3 is made up of 12 amino acids. V was cut by 6 bases and J by 2 bases, with 5 bases left in between. Molecular barcoding with unique molecular identifiers was used for the TCRbeta library. TCRdb recomputed calls from the PCR reads with MiXCR, one row per CDR3 protein. The repertoire holds about 58,000 distinct CDR3 sequences, with 40% to 55% as singletons. This clonotype was observed a few times. Its antigen is still unknown. This sequence originates from a male patient younger than 18 who had a stem cell transplant for acute lymphoblastic leukemia, so the T cells may come from the graft donor. This sample comprised PBMCs, mostly from graft donor cells, obtained 360 days after TCRalphabeta/CD19-depleted stem cell transplant. The chain carries TRBV12-3 or TRBV12-4 and TRBJ1-5; D unresolved. In DNA, the CDR3 is TGTGCCAGCAGCGACGGCAATCAGCCCCAGCATTTT. Translating it yields CASSDGNQPQHF.